Listed below are T cell receptor beta chains from one sample, sequenced in a study of blood T cell repertoires in COVID-19. Here immunoSEQ multiplex PCR was the method, and the copy in TCRdb shows in-frame clones only, minus some. The data show about 180,000 clones, less than 90% seen once. Sequencing was performed on peripheral blood. These receptor sequences come from a woman between 70 and 85 years old with COVID-19, enrolled during active disease. CDR3s leave out the opening cysteine and the closing phenylalanine or tryptophan.

>TRBJ2-3|TRBV11-2
ASSLAGGRVTDTQY
>TRBJ2-1|TRBV9
ASSVGLAGDNEQF
>TRBJ1-2|TRBV6-6
ASSYPGQGYGYT
>TRBJ2-5|TRBV5-5
ASSSQQETQY
>TRBJ1-4|TRBV7-8
ASSLGAGRANEKLF
>TRBJ1-1|TRBV5-1
ASSFTGPHTEAF
>TRBJ1-2|TRBV18
ASSRTSMGQGNYGYT
>TRBJ2-3|TRBV5-1
ASSLATGTTDTQY
>TRBJ2-7|TRBV4-3
ASSQGQMSSYEQY
>TRBJ2-1|TRBV29-1
SVQRGRNNEQF
>TRBJ2-7|TRBV4-3
ASSQVLAGGSTGEQY
>TRBJ2-2|TRBV24-1
ATGQNTGELF